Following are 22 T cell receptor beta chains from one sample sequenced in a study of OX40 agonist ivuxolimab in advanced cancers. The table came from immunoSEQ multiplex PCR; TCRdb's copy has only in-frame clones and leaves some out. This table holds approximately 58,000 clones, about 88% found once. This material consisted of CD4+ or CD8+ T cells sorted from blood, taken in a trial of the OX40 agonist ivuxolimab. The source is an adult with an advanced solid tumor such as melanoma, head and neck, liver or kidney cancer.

The CDR3 DNA sequence: TGCGCCAGCAGCCAAGATTTCGGCAGGGTCACTGAAGCTTTCTTT. Protein: CASSQDFGRVTEAFF. The rearrangement uses TRBV4-1 and TRBJ1-1; D possibly corresponds to TRBD1 (5 bases). The CDR3 is 15 residues long. Germline V gene data show CDR1 as MGHRA and CDR2 as YSYEKL. V dropped 0 bases and J dropped 4 bases, with 12 bases sitting between them.

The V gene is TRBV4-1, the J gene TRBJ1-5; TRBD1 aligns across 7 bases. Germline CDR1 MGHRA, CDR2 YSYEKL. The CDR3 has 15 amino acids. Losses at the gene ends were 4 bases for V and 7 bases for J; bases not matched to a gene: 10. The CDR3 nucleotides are TGCGCCAGCAGCCCGCGTTGGCAGGGGGGGCAGCCCCAGCATTTT. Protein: CASSPRWQGGQPQHF.

CDR3 DNA sequence: TGTGCCTGGAGTGTAGGTGGGGATCAGCCCCAGCATTTT. It translates to CAWSVGGDQPQHF. The V call is TRBV30, the J call TRBJ1-5, with D unresolved. The germline V gene has CDR1 GTSNPN and CDR2 SVGIG (reference sequence). Between the trimmed V and J ends, which lost 0 bases and 5 bases, there was a span of 8 bases. CDR3 length: 13 amino acids.

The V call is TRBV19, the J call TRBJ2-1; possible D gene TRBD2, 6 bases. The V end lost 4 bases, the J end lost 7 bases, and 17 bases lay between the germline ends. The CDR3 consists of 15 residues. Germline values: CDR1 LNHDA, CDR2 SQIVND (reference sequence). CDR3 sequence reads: CASSKGEARKNEQFF. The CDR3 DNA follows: TGTGCCAGTAGTAAAGGGGAGGCCAGGAAAAATGAGCAGTTCTTC.

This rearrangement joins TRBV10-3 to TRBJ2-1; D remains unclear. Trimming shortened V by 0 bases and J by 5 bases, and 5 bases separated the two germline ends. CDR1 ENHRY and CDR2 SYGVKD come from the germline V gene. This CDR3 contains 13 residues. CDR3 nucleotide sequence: TGTGCCATCAGTGAGTCTAGGGACAATGAGCAGTTCTTC. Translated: CAISESRDNEQFF.

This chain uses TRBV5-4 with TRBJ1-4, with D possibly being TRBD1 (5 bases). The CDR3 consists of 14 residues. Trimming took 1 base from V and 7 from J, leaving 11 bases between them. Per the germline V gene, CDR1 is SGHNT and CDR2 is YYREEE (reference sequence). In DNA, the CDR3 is TGTGCCAGCAGCTTGTTTGGGGCCGGTGAAAAACTGTTTTTT. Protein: CASSLFGAGEKLFF.

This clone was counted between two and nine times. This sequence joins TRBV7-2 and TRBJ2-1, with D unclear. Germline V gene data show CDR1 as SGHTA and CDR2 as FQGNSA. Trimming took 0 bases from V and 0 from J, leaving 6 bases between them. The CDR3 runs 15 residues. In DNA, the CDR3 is TGTGCCAGCAGCTTAGCCAGGAGCTCCTACAATGAGCAGTTCTTC. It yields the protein CASSLARSSYNEQFF. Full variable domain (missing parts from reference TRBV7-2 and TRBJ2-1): GAGVSQSPSNKVTEKGKDVELRCDPISGHTALYWYRQSLGQGLEFLIYFQGNSAPDKSGLPSDRFSAERTGGSVSTLTIQRTQQEDSAVYLCASSLARSSYNEQFFGPGTRLTVL.

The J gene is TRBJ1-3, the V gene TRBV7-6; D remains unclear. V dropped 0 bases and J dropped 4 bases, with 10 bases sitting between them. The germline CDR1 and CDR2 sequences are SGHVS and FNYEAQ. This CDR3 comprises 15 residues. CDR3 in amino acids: CASSLAEGSGNTIYF. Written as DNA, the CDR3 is TGTGCCAGCAGCTTAGCAGAGGGTTCCGGAAACACCATATATTTT.

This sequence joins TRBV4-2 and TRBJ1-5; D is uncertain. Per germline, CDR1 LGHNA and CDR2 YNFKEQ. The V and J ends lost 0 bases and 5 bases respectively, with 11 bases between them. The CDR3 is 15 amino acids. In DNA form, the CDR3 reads TGTGCCAGCAGCCAAGACTACGCGGACGATCAGCCCCAGCATTTT. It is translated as CASSQDYADDQPQHF.

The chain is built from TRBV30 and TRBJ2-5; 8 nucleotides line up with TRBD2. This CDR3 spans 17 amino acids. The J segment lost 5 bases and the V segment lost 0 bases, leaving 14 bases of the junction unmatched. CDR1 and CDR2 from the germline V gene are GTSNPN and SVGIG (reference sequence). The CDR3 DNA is TGTGCCTGGAGTGTACAAGGGGGTAGCGGGAAGATGGAGACCCAGTACTTC. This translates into CAWSVQGGSGKMETQYF.

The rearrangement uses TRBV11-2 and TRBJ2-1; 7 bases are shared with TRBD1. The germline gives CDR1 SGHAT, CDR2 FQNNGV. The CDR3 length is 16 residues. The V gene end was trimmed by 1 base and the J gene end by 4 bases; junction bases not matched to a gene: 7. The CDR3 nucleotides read TGTGCCAGCAGCTTAGGCTCGGGGACAGTTTACAATGAGCAGTTCTTC. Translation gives CASSLGSGTVYNEQFF.

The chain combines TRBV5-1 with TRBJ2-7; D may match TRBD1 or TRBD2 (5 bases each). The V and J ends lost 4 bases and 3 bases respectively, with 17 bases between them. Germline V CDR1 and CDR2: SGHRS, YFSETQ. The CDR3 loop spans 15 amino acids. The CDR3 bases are TGCGCCAGCAGCCGAGAGGGGACGGTGAACTACGAGCAGTACTTC. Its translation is CASSREGTVNYEQYF.

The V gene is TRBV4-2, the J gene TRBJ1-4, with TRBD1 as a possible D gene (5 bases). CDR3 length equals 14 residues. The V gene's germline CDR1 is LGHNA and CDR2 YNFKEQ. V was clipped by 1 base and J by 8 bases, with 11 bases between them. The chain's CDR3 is CASSQGDPGEKLFF. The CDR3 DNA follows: TGTGCCAGCAGCCAAGGGGACCCTGGGGAAAAACTGTTTTTT.

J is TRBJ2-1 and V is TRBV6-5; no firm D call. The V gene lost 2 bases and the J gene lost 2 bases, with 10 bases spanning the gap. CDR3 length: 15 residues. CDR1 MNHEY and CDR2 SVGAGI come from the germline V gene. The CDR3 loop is CASSYGDIAYNEQFF. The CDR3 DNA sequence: TGTGCCAGCAGTTACGGGGATATCGCCTACAATGAGCAGTTCTTC.

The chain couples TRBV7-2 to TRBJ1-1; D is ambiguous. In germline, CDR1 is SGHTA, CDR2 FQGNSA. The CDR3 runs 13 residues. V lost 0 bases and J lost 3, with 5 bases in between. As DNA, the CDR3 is TGTGCCAGCAGCTTAGCCAGGTACACTGAAGCTTTCTTT. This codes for CASSLARYTEAFF.

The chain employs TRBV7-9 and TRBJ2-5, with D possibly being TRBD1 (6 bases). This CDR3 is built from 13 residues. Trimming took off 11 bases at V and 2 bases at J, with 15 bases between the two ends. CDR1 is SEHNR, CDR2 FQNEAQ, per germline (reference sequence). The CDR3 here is CASTDRNQETQYF. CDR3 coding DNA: TGTGCCTCCACCGACAGGAATCAAGAGACCCAGTACTTC.

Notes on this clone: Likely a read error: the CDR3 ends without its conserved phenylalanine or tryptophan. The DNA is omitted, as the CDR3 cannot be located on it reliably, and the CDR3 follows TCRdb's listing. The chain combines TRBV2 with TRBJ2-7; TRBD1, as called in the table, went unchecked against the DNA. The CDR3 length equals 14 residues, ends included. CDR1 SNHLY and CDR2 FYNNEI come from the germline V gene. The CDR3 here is CASSESPGQRAPDY.

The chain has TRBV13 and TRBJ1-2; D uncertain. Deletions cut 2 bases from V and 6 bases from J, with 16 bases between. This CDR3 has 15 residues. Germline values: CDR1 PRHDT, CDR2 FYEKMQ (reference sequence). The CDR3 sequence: CASSLMGPLPNGYTF. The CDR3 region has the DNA TGTGCCAGCAGCTTAATGGGTCCATTACCGAATGGCTACACCTTC.

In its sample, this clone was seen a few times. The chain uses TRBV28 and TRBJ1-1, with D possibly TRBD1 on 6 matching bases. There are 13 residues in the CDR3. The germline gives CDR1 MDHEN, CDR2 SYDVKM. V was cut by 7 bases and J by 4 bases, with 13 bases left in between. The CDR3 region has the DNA TGTGCCAGCAAAGAGGGGGGAATCACTGAAGCTTTCTTT. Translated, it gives CASKEGGITEAFF. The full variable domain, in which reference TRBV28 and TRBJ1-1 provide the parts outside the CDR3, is DVKVTQSSRYLVKRTGEKVFLECVQDMDHENMFWYRQDPGLGLRLIYFSYDVKMKEKGDIPEGYSVSREKKERFSLILESASTNQTSMYLCASKEGGITEAFFGQGTRLTVV.

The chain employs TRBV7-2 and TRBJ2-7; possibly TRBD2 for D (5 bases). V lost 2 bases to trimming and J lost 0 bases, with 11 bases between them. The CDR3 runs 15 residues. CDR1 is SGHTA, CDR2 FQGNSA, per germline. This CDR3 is CASSLIGLSSYEQYF. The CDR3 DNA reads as TGTGCCAGCAGCTTAATCGGACTGAGCTCCTACGAGCAGTACTTC.

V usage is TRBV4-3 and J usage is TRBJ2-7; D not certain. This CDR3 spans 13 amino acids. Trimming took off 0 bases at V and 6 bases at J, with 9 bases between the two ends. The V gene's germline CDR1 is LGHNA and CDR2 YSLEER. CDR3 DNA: TGCGCCAGCAGCCAAGATCTACGTTCCGAGCAGTACTTC. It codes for CASSQDLRSEQYF.

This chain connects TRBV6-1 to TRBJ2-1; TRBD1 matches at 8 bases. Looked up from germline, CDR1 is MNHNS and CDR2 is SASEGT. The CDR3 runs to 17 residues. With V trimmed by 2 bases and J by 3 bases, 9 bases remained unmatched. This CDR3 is CASSEQDRVIRYNEQFF. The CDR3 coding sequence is TGTGCCAGCAGTGAACAGGACAGGGTGATTCGCTACAATGAGCAGTTCTTC.